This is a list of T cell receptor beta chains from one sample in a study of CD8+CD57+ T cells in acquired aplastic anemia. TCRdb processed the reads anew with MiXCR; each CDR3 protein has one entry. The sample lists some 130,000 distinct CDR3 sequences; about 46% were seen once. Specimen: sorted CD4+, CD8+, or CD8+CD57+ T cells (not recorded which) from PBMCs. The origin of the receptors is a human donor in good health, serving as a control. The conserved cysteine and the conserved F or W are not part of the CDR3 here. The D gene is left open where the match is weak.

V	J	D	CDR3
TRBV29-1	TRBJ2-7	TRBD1	SVRTGDYEQY
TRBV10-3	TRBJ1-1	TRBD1	ASSYGTGGNTEAF
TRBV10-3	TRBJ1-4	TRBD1	AISDPGQGGEKPF
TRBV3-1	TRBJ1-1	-	ASSHLRGGTNTEAF
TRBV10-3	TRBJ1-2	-	AISEETAGYT
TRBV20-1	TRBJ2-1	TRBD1	SALRTGVNEQF
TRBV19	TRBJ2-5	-	ASSIIRGAEETQY
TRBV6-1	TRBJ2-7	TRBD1	ASILGETGSAEQY
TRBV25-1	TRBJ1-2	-	ASSRTSVDGIYGYT
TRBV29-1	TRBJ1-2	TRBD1	SVTTGMGTYGYT
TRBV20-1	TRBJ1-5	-	SASVTGNQPQH
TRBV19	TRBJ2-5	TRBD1	AKGQGAGETQY
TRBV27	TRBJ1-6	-	ASSKDTYYNSPLH
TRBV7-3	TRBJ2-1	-	ASSYGTARNNEQF
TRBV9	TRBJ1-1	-	ASSQTELRLGTEAF
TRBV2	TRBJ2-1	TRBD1	ASSIPGQGANEQF
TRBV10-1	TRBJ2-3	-	ASWGGLTDTQY